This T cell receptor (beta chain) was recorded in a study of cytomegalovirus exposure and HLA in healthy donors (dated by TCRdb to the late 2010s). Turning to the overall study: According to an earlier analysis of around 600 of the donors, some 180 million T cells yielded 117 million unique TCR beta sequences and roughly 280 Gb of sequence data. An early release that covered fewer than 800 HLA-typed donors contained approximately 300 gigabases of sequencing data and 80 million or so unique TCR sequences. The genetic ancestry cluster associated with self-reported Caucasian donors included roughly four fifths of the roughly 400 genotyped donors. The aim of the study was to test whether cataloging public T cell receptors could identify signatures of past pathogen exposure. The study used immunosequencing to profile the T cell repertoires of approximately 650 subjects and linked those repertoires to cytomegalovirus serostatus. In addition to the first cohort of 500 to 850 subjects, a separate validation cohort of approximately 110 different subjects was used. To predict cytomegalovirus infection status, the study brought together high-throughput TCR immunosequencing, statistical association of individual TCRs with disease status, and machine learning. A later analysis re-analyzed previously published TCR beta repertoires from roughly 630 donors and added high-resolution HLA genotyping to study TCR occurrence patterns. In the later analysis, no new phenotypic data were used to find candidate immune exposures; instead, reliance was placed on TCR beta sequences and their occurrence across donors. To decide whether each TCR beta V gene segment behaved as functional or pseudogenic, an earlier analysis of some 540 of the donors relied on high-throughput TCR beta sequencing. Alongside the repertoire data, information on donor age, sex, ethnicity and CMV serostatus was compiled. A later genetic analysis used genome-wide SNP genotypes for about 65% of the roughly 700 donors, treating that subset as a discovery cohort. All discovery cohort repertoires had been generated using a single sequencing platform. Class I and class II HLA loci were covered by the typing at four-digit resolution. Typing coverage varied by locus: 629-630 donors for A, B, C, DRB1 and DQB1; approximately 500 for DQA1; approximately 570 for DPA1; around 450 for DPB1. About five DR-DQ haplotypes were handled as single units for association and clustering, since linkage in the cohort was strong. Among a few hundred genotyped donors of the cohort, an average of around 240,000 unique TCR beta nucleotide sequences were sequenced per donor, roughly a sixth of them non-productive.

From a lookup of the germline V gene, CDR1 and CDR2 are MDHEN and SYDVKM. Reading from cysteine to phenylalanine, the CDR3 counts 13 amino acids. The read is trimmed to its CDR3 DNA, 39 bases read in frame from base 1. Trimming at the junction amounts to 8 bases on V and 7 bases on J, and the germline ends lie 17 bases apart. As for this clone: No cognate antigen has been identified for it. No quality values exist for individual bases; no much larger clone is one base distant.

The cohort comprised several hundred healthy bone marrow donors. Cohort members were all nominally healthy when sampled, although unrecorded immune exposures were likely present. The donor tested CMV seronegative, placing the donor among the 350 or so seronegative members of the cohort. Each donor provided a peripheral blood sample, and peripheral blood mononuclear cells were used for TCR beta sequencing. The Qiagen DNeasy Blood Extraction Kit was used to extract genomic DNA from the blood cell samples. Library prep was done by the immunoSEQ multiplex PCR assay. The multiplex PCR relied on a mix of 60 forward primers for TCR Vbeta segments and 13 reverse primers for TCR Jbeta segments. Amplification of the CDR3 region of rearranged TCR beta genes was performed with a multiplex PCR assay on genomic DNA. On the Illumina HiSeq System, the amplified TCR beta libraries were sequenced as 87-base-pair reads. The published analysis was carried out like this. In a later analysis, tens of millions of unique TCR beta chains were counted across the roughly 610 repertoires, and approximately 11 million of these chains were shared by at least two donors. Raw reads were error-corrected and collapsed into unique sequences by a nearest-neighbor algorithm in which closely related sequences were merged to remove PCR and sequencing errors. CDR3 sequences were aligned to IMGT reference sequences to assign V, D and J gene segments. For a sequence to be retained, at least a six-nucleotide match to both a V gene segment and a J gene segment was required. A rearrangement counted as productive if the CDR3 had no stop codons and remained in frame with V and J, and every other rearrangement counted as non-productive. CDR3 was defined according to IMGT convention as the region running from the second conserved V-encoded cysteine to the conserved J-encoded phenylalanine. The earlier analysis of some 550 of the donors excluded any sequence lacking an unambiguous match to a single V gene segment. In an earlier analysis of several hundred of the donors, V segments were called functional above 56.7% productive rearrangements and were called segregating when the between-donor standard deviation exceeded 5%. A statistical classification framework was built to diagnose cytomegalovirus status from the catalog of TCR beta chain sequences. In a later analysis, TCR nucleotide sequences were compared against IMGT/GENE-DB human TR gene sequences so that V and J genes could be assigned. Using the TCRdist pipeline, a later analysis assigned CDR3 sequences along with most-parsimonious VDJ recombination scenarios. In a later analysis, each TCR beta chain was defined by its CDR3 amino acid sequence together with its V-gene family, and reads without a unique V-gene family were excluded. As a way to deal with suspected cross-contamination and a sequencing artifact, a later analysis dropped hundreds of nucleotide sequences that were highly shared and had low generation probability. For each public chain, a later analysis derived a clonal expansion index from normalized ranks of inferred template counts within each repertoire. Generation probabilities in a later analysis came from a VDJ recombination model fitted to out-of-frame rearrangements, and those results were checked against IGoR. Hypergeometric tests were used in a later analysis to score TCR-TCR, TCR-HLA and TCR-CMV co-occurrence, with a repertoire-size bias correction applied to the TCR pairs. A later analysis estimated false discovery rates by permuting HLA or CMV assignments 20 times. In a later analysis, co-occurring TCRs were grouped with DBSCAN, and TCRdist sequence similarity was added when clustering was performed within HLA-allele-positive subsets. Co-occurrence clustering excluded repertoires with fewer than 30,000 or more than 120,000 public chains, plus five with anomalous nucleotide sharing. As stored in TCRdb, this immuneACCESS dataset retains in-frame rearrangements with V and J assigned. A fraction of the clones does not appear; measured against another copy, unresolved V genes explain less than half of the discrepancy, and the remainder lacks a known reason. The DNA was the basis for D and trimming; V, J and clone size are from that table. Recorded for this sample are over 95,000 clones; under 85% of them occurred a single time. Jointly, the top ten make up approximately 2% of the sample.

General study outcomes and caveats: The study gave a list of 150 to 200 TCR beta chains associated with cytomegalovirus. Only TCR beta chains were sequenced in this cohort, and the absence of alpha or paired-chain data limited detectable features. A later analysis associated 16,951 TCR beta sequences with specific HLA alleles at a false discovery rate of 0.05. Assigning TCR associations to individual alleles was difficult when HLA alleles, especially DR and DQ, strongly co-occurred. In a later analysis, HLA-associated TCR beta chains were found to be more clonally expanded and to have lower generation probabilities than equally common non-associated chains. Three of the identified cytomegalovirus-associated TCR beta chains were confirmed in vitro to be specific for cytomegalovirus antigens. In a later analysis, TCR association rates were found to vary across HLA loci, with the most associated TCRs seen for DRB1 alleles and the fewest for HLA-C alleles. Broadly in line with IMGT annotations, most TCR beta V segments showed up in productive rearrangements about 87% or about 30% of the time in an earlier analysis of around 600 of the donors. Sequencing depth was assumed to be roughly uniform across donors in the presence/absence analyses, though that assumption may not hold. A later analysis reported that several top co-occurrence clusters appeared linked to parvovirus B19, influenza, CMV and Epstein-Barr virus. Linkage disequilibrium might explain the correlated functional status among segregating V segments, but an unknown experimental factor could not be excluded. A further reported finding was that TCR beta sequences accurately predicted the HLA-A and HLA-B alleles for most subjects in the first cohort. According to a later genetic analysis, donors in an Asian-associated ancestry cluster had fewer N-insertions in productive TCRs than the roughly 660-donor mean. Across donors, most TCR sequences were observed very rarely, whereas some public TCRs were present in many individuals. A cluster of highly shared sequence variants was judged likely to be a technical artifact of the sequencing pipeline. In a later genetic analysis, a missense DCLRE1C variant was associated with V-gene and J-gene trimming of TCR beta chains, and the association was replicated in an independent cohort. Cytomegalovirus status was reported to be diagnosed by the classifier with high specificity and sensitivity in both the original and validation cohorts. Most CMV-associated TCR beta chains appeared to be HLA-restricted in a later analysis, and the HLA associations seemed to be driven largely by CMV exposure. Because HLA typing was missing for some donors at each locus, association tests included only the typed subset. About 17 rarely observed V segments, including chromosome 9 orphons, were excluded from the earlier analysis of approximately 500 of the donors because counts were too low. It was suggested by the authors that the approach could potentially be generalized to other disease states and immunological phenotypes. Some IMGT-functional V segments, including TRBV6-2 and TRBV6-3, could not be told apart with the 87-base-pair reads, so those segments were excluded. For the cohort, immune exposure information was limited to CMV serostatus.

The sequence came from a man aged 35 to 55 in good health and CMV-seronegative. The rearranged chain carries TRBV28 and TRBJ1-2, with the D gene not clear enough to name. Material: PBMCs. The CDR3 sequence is CASRRTASGGYTF. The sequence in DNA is TGTGCCAGCCGTCGGACGGCGAGCGGTGGCTACACCTTC.